These 14 T cell receptor beta chains came from one sample sequenced in a study of blood T cell repertoires in COVID-19. Measured with immunoSEQ multiplex PCR; TCRdb has only the in-frame clones, and not every one. Seen here are about 220,000 clones, 80% to 90% observed once, and the top ten hold 4.8%. The source material was PBMCs or T cells enriched from blood (not recorded which). These receptors all stem from a woman between 45 and 65 years old who had been exposed to COVID-19.

V is TRBV19 and J is TRBJ2-1, with a weak D call TRBD2 (7 bases). Germline V CDR1 and CDR2: LNHDA, SQIVND (reference sequence). Trimming left V 5 bases short and J 3 bases short, with 23 bases between. The CDR3 sequence is 18 residues long. CDR3 protein: CASSPWGGPGSVYNEQFF. As DNA, the CDR3 is TGTGCCAGTAGTCCCTGGGGGGGGCCAGGTTCAGTCTACAATGAGCAGTTCTTC. Looking up the rest from reference TRBV19 and TRBJ2-1 gives the full variable domain: DGGITQSPKYLFRKEGQNVTLSCEQNLNHDAMYWYRQDPGQGLRLIYYSQIVNDFQKGDIAEGYSVSREKKESFPLTVTSAQKNPTAFYLCASSPWGGPGSVYNEQFFGPGTRLTVL.

The gene calls are TRBV19 and TRBJ1-1; 7 bases line up with TRBD1. Germline assignment: CDR1 LNHDA and CDR2 SQIVND (reference sequence). The V and J ends lost 5 bases and 1 base, in that order; junction bases with no gene match: 7. The length of the CDR3 is 15 residues. Here the CDR3 reads CASSARQGPNTEAFF. CDR3 nucleotides: TGTGCCAGTAGTGCTCGACAGGGACCGAACACTGAAGCTTTCTTT. The complete variable domain, with remaining parts taken from reference TRBV19 and TRBJ1-1, reads DGGITQSPKYLFRKEGQNVTLSCEQNLNHDAMYWYRQDPGQGLRLIYYSQIVNDFQKGDIAEGYSVSREKKESFPLTVTSAQKNPTAFYLCASSARQGPNTEAFFGQGTRLTVV.

The rearrangement joins TRBV19 to TRBJ1-1; D not certain. This CDR3 region has 13 residues. Germline V CDR1 and CDR2: LNHDA, SQIVND (reference sequence). Trimming removed 6 bases from V and 0 bases from J, with 8 bases in between. DNA for the CDR3: TGTGCCAGTAGCTGGAGCCTGAACACTGAAGCTTTCTTT. This codes for CASSWSLNTEAFF.

The chain recombines TRBV30 with TRBJ2-7, with D perhaps TRBD2 (5 bases). Germline-derived CDR1 and CDR2 are GTSNPN and SVGIG (reference sequence). This CDR3 spans 12 amino acids. V shed 8 bases and J shed 3 bases, with 14 bases lying between them. The CDR3 DNA reads TGTGCCGGAGGTTTGGGAAGCTACGAGCAGTACTTC. Translated: CAGGLGSYEQYF.

This chain uses TRBV5-1 with TRBJ2-6, with TRBD1 matching over 8 bases. The J segment lost 3 bases and the V segment lost 4 bases, leaving 6 bases of the junction unmatched. The germline gives CDR1 SGHRS, CDR2 YFSETQ. This CDR3 is 16 amino acids long. The CDR3 region is CASSGQGAYGANVLTF. CDR3 nucleotides: TGCGCCAGCAGCGGTCAGGGGGCTTATGGGGCCAACGTCCTGACTTTC.

This chain uses TRBV10-3 with TRBJ1-1; 7 bases line up with TRBD1. The CDR3 runs to 13 residues. CDR1 and CDR2 (germline): ENHRY, SYGVKD. Trimming cost V 4 bases and J 11 bases; bases outside gene matches: 10. In nucleotides, the CDR3 is TGTGCCATCAGTGGGGGGACAGTGTCCTGGGCTTTCTTT. It encodes CAISGGTVSWAFF.

The CDR3 spells CASSLTRQGIGNTEAFF. The CDR3 coding sequence is TGTGCCAGCAGCTTAACCCGACAGGGTATTGGTAACACTGAAGCTTTCTTT. The chain has TRBV5-6 and TRBJ1-1, with 7 bases identical to TRBD1. V was clipped by 2 bases and J by 2 bases; unmatched bases: 12. The CDR3 length is 17 residues. The germline V gene has CDR1 SGHDT and CDR2 YYEEEE.

The chain links TRBV7-2 to TRBJ1-3; the match to TRBD1 covers 7 bases. Germline CDR1 and CDR2: SGHTA and FQGNSA. The CDR3 extends over 15 amino acids. The junction had 10 bases not matched to a gene; V was cut back by 8 bases and J by 3 bases. CDR3 amino acids: CASAQGGLSGNTIYF. Here the CDR3 DNA reads TGTGCCAGCGCTCAGGGGGGACTTAGTGGAAACACCATATATTTT. Full variable domain (remainder filled in from reference TRBV7-2 and TRBJ1-3): GAGVSQSPSNKVTEKGKDVELRCDPISGHTALYWYRQSLGQGLEFLIYFQGNSAPDKSGLPSDRFSAERTGGSVSTLTIQRTQQEDSAVYLCASAQGGLSGNTIYFGEGSWLTVV.

This sequence joins TRBV19 and TRBJ2-7; 8 nucleotides align to TRBD1. Germline V gene lookup returns CDR1 LNHDA and CDR2 SQIVND (reference sequence). CDR3 length: 15 residues. Trimming took 6 bases from V and 3 from J; bases not matched to a gene: 10. As DNA, the CDR3 is TGTGCCAGTAGCCCCGCTGGACAGGGCAACTACGAGCAGTACTTC. Its protein product is CASSPAGQGNYEQYF.

The CDR3 DNA is TGTGCCAGCAGCTTAGTCGGCGTAGGGGGCACAGATACGCAGTATTTT. Translating gives CASSLVGVGGTDTQYF. This sequence joins TRBV7-6 and TRBJ2-3; D is perhaps TRBD1 (5 bases). Germline-derived CDR1 and CDR2 are SGHVS and FNYEAQ. The ends were cut back, 1 base at V and 1 base at J, with 12 bases in the middle. The CDR3 covers 16 residues.

The genes are TRBV4-1 and TRBJ1-6; 8 bases are shared with TRBD1. CDR1 is MGHRA and CDR2 is YSYEKL in the germline V gene. With 0 bases clipped from V and 10 bases from J, the junction kept 5 bases outside the gene matches. The CDR3 covers 15 residues. Here the CDR3 DNA reads TGCGCCAGCAGCCAAGATTTACAGGGGGGATCACCCCTCCACTTT. Its protein is CASSQDLQGGSPLHF.

The chain combines TRBV19 with TRBJ1-5; D is ambiguous. Trimming left V 3 bases short and J 7 bases short, with 10 bases between. Germline CDR1 is LNHDA and CDR2 is SQIVND (reference sequence). The CDR3 has 13 amino acids. In nucleotides, the CDR3 is TGTGCCAGTAGTATCACCAAACGGCAGCCCCAGCATTTT. This sequence encodes CASSITKRQPQHF. The whole variable domain, remainder taken from reference TRBV19 and TRBJ1-5, is DGGITQSPKYLFRKEGQNVTLSCEQNLNHDAMYWYRQDPGQGLRLIYYSQIVNDFQKGDIAEGYSVSREKKESFPLTVTSAQKNPTAFYLCASSITKRQPQHFGDGTRLSIL.

This clone has more than one count but fewer than ten. The rearrangement links TRBV13 to TRBJ2-7; 10 bases fit TRBD1. V lost 4 bases to trimming and J lost 3 bases; unmatched junction nucleotides: 12. CDR3 length: 17 residues. Germline CDR1 and CDR2: PRHDT and FYEKMQ (reference sequence). The CDR3 DNA is TGTGCCAGCAGCTCCAAAGGGGGGACAGGGGCGATCTACGAGCAGTACTTC. As protein: CASSSKGGTGAIYEQYF.

The rearrangement uses TRBV2 and TRBJ2-1; D might be TRBD2 (7 bases). This CDR3 has 13 amino acids. Germline CDR1 is SNHLY and CDR2 is FYNNEI. V was cut by 4 bases and J by 9 bases, with 13 bases left in between. CDR3 protein: CASSGGGLGEQFF. The CDR3 nucleotides read TGTGCCAGCAGTGGGGGGGGCCTAGGTGAGCAGTTCTTC.